A single sample is the source of the 13 T cell receptor beta chains below, sequenced in a study of Tregs in tolerant kidney transplant recipients. TCRdb's table, derived via immunoSEQ multiplex PCR, lists solely in-frame clones and lacks some. The sample carries 55,000 to 70,000 clones, 80% to 90% recorded once. Sequenced material: Tregs from blood, taken before the transplant. These receptor sequences come from a human donor who received a combined kidney and bone marrow transplant.

This clone has a handful of counts. The rearrangement links TRBV2 to TRBJ2-7; possibly TRBD2 for D (8 bases). The V gene lost 8 bases and the J gene lost 3 bases, with 20 bases spanning the gap. Germline CDR1 and CDR2: SNHLY and FYNNEI. The CDR3 is made up of 15 amino acids. The CDR3 here is CASRGGRGSHYEQYF. CDR3 nucleotides: TGTGCCAGCCGGGGGGGCAGGGGGAGCCACTACGAGCAGTACTTC.

The V call is TRBV6-5, the J call TRBJ2-7, with 10 bases lining up with TRBD2. CDR1 and CDR2 (germline): MNHEY, SVGAGI. J gave up 6 bases and V 7 bases, and 9 bases lay outside the gene matches. This CDR3 spans 14 amino acids. CDR3 DNA sequence: TGTGCCAGCAAGGCTAGCGGGAGACCAGGCGAGCAGTACTTC. This encodes CASKASGRPGEQYF.

This clone was recorded a few times. V usage is TRBV27 and J usage is TRBJ2-3; 7 bases fit TRBD2. Germline V gives CDR1 MNHEY, CDR2 SMNVEV (reference sequence). CDR3 length: 15 residues. Losses at the gene ends were 4 bases for V and 5 bases for J; bases not matched to a gene: 9. The CDR3: CASSSLLAAIDTQYF. CDR3 DNA sequence: TGTGCCAGCAGTTCCCTCCTAGCGGCTATAGATACGCAGTATTTT.

The chain is built from TRBV19 and TRBJ2-5, with D maybe TRBD1 (5 bases). The CDR3 is 13 residues long. The ends were cut back, 6 bases at V and 2 bases at J, with 10 bases in the middle. Germline V gives CDR1 LNHDA, CDR2 SQIVND (reference sequence). The CDR3 DNA reads TGTGCCAGTAGGCAGACAGAACAAGAGACCCAGTACTTC. As protein: CASRQTEQETQYF.

V and J are TRBV19 and TRBJ1-1; no reliable D call. Germline CDR1 is LNHDA and CDR2 is SQIVND (reference sequence). V was clipped by 6 bases and J by 1 base, with 12 bases between them. The CDR3 covers 14 residues. This CDR3 is CASRAPQKNTEAFF. The CDR3 nucleotides are TGTGCCAGTAGGGCCCCTCAGAAGAACACTGAAGCTTTCTTT.

The chain recombines TRBV7-9 with TRBJ1-2; D remains ambiguous. Trimming stripped 5 bases from V and 2 bases from J, with 15 bases between. Germline V gene lookup returns CDR1 SEHNR and CDR2 FQNEAQ (reference sequence). The CDR3 spans 15 residues. Written as DNA, the CDR3 is TGTGCCAGCAGCACCGATAGGACGGGGAACTATGGCTACACCTTC. It translates to CASSTDRTGNYGYTF.

The V call is TRBV6-6, the J call TRBJ2-1; possibly TRBD2 for D (7 bases). The CDR3 is 15 residues long. Trimming cost V 6 bases and J 2 bases, with 14 bases left between them. Germline CDR1 MNHNY, CDR2 SVGAGI (reference sequence). CDR3 sequence (DNA): TGTGCCAGCAGCCCCCCGGGGGGCGCCTACAATGAGCAGTTCTTC. Translation gives CASSPPGGAYNEQFF.

This clone was seen once. This rearrangement joins TRBV28 to TRBJ1-1; perhaps TRBD1 as D (5 bases). Germline V CDR1 and CDR2: MDHEN, SYDVKM. V was cut by 3 bases and J by 3 bases, with 14 bases left in between. The CDR3 runs 15 residues. In DNA, the CDR3 is TGTGCCAGCAGTTTTGCTGGGGGGAGGGACACTGAAGCTTTCTTT. It codes for CASSFAGGRDTEAFF.

This chain's CDR3 is CASQTAGWGTDGYTF. CDR3 DNA sequence: TGCGCCAGCCAAACGGCGGGCTGGGGAACGGATGGCTACACCTTC. This chain uses TRBV5-1 with TRBJ1-2; no reliable D call. CDR3 length: 15 residues. Germline V gives CDR1 SGHRS, CDR2 YFSETQ. V lost 7 bases to trimming and J lost 6 bases, with 22 bases between them.

CDR3 sequence: CASRAAGTATQYF. The CDR3, as DNA: TGTGCCAGTAGGGCCGCCGGGACTGCGACCCAGTACTTC. V and J are TRBV19 and TRBJ2-5; D might be TRBD2 (6 bases). V lost 6 bases and J 7 bases, leaving 15 bases between the germline ends. The CDR3 totals 13 residues. CDR1 and CDR2 (germline): LNHDA, SQIVND (reference sequence).

Comments on this clone: A junction end diverges from the germline sequence, so it may reflect a read error. V and J are TRBV28 and TRBJ2-7; TRBD1 agrees at 7 bases. This CDR3 has 11 amino acids. Germline loops: CDR1 MDHEN, CDR2 SYDVKM. In nucleotides, the CDR3 is TGTGCCACCATCCTGGGGGACAGAACCTTTTTC. This translates into CATILGDRTFF.

To note about this clone: The junction does not match germline at one end; this may be a read error. V is TRBV2 and J is TRBJ2-3; D may be TRBD2 (5 bases). The V gene's germline CDR1 is SNHLY and CDR2 FYNNEI. The CDR3 contains 10 residues. Written as DNA, the CDR3 is TGTGCCAGCAGTGAGAAGCGGATTAAATTT. It is translated as CASSEKRIKF.

V is TRBV10-1 and J is TRBJ2-6; D ambiguous. V was cut by 0 bases and J by 3 bases, with 6 bases left in between. This CDR3 has 15 residues. Germline CDR1 and CDR2: WNHNN and SYGVQD (reference sequence). The CDR3 DNA is TGCGCCAGCAGTGAGTCGGGGTTTGGGGCCAACGTCCTGACTTTC. It specifies CASSESGFGANVLTF.